This entry concerns a single T cell receptor (beta chain). Its antigen is as yet unknown. The sample comes from a study of regulatory T cells in long-lasting Graves disease. General study results and limits: Not thyroid tissue but only peripheral blood was studied.

CDR3 regions were amplified by Arm-PCR using iRepertoire HTBI primers to build TCR beta libraries. Via MiXCR, TCRdb re-called the multiplex PCR reads, giving one row per CDR3 protein. The sample contains 300,000 to 400,000 distinct CDR3 sequences, 16% of which appear only once. Time point in this sample: newly diagnosed GD, antithyroid drugs for less than 3 months. Researchers made the TCR library from RNA that was extracted from PBMCs. Deletions cut 3 bases from V and 4 bases from J, with 8 bases between. There are 13 residues in the CDR3. The data also belong to a second study, concerning T cells in Graves' hyperthyroidism and ophthalmopathy. That source notes: Separation of ophthalmopathy from stable hyperthyroidism was achieved by a 13 V-J model.

The receptor was isolated from a man between 40 and 49 years old with Graves disease. The chain uses TRBV12-3 or TRBV12-4 and TRBJ2-3; D remains ambiguous. Source: peripheral blood mononuclear cells (PBMCs), taken at new diagnosis, from a patient treated with antithyroid drugs. CDR3 sequence: CASSFWAADTQYF. CDR3 bases: TGTGCCAGCAGTTTTTGGGCGGCAGATACGCAGTATTTT.